This is a list of T cell receptor beta chains from one sample in a study of T cells in Graves' hyperthyroidism and ophthalmopathy. TCRdb fed the multiplex PCR reads into MiXCR, producing one record per CDR3 protein. The sample holds roughly 570,000 distinct CDR3 sequences, about 45% seen once. Sequenced: peripheral blood or thyroid tissue (not recorded which). The receptors here all came from a woman aged 18 to 35 with Graves' hyperthyroidism. CDR3s include the opening cysteine and the closing phenylalanine or tryptophan. The D gene is left open where the match is weak. Expanded clones are given a class, and other clones once, few, many or no size at all.

TRBJ2-5 TRBV4-1 TRBD2 few CASSQYPSGIQETQYF TGCGCCAGCAGCCAATACCCTAGCGGGATCCAAGAGACCCAGTACTTC
TRBJ2-2 TRBV2 - many CASRVERGSGELFF TGTGCCAGCAGGGTGGAAAGGGGATCCGGGGAGCTGTTTTTT
TRBJ2-7 TRBV24-1 - medium-sized CATSDRTGRDEQYF TGTGCCACCAGTGACCGGACAGGGAGGGACGAGCAGTACTTC
TRBJ1-2 TRBV10-3 - - CAMRTGTGELYYGYTF TGTGCCATGAGGACTGGGACCGGGGAGCTGTACTATGGCTACACCTTC
TRBJ2-2 TRBV10-3 TRBD1 - CAISDQTGQADTGELFF TGTGCCATCAGCGACCAGACGGGACAGGCCGACACCGGGGAGCTGTTTTTT
TRBJ1-3 TRBV6-6 - many CASTLDSGNTIYF TGTGCCAGCACCTTAGACTCTGGAAACACCATATATTTT
TRBJ1-2 TRBV9 - - CASSVAFGVRTGGQGYGYTF TGTGCCAGCAGCGTAGCTTTCGGGGTACGCACCGGGGGGCAAGGCTATGGCTACACCTTC
TRBJ2-2 TRBV19 TRBD1 - CASRDRGELELFF TGTGCCAGCCGGGACAGGGGCGAGTTGGAGCTGTTTTTT
TRBJ1-4 TRBV9 - many CASSGRTETKTTEKLFF TGTGCCAGCAGTGGAAGGACAGAGACAAAGACCACTGAAAAACTGTTTTTT
TRBJ1-3 TRBV7-2 - many CASSLGRAGNTIYF TGTGCCAGCAGCTTAGGCAGGGCTGGAAACACCATATATTTT